This T cell receptor beta chain originates from a study of blood T cell repertoires in COVID-19. As for this clone: Within the sample, other DNA sequences also encode this same CDR3.

Authors' analysis steps: Reference gene primer amplification yielded estimated nucleated cell counts. Profiled with immunoSEQ multiplex PCR; TCRdb holds only in-frame clones, not every one. V and J calls plus clone size are reproduced from that table; the DNA served to infer D and trimming. The data show 150,000 to 190,000 clones, 80% to 90% seen once. Germline V CDR1 and CDR2: KGHDR, SFDVKD. V lost 0 bases and J lost 1, with 7 bases in between. This CDR3 is 15 amino acids long. This TCR was recovered from a woman in her thirties or forties with acute or convalescent COVID-19. The J gene is TRBJ2-3, the V gene TRBV24-1, with D unresolved. The sequenced sample consisted of peripheral blood. The DNA of the CDR3 is TGTGCCACCAGTGATTTGCACCGGGGCACAGATACGCAGTATTTT. This encodes CATSDLHRGTDTQYF.